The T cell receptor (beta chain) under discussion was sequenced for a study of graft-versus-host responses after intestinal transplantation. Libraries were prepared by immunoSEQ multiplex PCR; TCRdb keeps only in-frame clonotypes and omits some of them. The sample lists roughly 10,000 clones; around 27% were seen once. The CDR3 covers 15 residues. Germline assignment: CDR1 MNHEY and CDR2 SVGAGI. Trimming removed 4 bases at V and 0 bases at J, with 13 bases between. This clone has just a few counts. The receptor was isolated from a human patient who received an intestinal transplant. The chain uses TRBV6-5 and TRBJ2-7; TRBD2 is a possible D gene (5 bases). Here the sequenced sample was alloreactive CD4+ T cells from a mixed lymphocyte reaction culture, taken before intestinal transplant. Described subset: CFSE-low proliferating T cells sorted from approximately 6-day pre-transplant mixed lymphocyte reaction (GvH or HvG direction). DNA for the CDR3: TGTGCCAGCAGTTTGGCCGGGGTAGCCTCCTACGAGCAGTACTTC. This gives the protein CASSLAGVASYEQYF.